The present T cell receptor beta chain was sequenced within a study of shared clonotypes between healthy human individuals. Profiled with immunoSEQ multiplex PCR; TCRdb holds only in-frame clones, not every one. The sample lists fewer than 2.5 million clones, approximately 94% occurring once. In regard to this clone: Its antigen remains unidentified.

Study outcomes and limitations: There were few donors, and this limited the genetic and exposure-history diversity represented.

CDR3 length: 14 residues. Trimming took 0 bases from V and 9 from J; bases not matched to a gene: 4. Germline V CDR1 and CDR2: SGHRS, YFSETQ. The chain links TRBV5-1 to TRBJ2-2, with TRBD1 matching 8 bases. Sequenced sample: naive CD4+ T cells from PBMCs. Subset noted: CD45RA+ positively selected. The clonotype originates from a man aged 18 to 29 in good health. Some clones in this sample may be carry-over from other donors' samples. The chain's CDR3 is CASSLGQGSRELFF. The CDR3 DNA is TGCGCCAGCAGCTTGGGACAGGGGTCCCGGGAGCTGTTTTTT.